The 26 T cell receptor beta chains below were found in one sample sequenced in a study of blood T cell repertoires in COVID-19. TCRdb's copy holds only in-frame clones and misses some; the assay was immunoSEQ multiplex PCR. The sample has 110,000 to 150,000 clones; more than 80% are singletons. The sample was PBMCs or T cells enriched from blood (not recorded which). The receptor source for this set is a man aged 50 or older who had recovered from COVID-19.

This clone was seen a handful of times. This sequence joins TRBV6-2 or TRBV6-3 and TRBJ2-7, with 13 bases that match TRBD2. The length of the CDR3 is 17 residues. CDR1 and CDR2 (germline): MNHEY, SVGEGT. V lost 2 bases and J lost 2; bases outside the gene matches: 6. CDR3 sequence (DNA): TGTGCCAGCAGTTACACACCCGGGACTAGCGGGACCTACGAGCAGTACGTC. Translation gives CASSYTPGTSGTYEQYV.

The gene calls are TRBV15 and TRBJ1-5; D call uncertain. The CDR3 contains 14 residues. Germline V gives CDR1 LNHNV, CDR2 YYDKDF (reference sequence). V lost 1 base to trimming and J lost 2 bases, with 6 bases between them. In nucleotides, the CDR3 is TGTGCCACCAGCAGAGGGGGAGGCAATCAGCCCCAGCATTTT. This gives the protein CATSRGGGNQPQHF.

The chain links TRBV7-9 to TRBJ1-6; possible D gene TRBD1, 5 bases. The CDR3 spans 12 residues. Germline lookup yields CDR1 SEHNR and CDR2 FQNEAQ (reference sequence). V was trimmed by 4 bases and J by 12 bases, leaving 10 bases between them. CDR3 in DNA: TGTGCCAGCAGCTGGGGGGATGGACCCCTCCACTTT. Protein: CASSWGDGPLHF.

V usage is TRBV5-1 and J usage is TRBJ1-5; D gene uncertain. Trimming shortened V by 5 bases and J by 5 bases, and 14 bases separated the two germline ends. From germline, CDR1 is SGHRS and CDR2 YFSETQ. The CDR3 runs to 14 residues. CDR3 nucleotides: TGCGCCAGCAGACAAGACGGGAGTTATCAGCCCCAGCATTTT. The encoded protein is CASRQDGSYQPQHF.

The V gene is TRBV3-1 (or the pseudogene TRBV3-2), the J gene TRBJ1-2; D is unclear. CDR1 and CDR2 (germline): LGHDT, YNNKEL (reference sequence). The length of the CDR3 is 15 residues. Trimming cost V 2 bases and J 0 bases, with 10 bases left between them. Here the CDR3 DNA reads TGTGCCAGCAGCCAACCCGAGGGAGCTAACTATGGCTACACCTTC. It translates to CASSQPEGANYGYTF.

This chain joins TRBV21-1 and TRBJ1-2. TRBV21-1 is a documented pseudogene. This CDR3 is built from 12 residues. CDR3 sequence (DNA): TGTGCCAGCAGCAAAGCTAGTTCCGGCTACACCTTC. It specifies CASSKASSGYTF.

This chain uses TRBV19 with TRBJ1-2, with D unclear. In germline, CDR1 is LNHDA, CDR2 SQIVND (reference sequence). Trimming stripped 3 bases from V and 2 bases from J, with 13 bases between. The CDR3 has 15 residues. CDR3 bases: TGTGCCAGTAGTATTGAGGATACATCGAACTATGGCTACACCTTC. It specifies CASSIEDTSNYGYTF.

This clone was detected only a few times. This sequence joins TRBV7-9 and TRBJ1-1; the D is unclear. This CDR3 has 15 residues. The germline CDR1 and CDR2 sequences are SEHNR and FQNEAQ (reference sequence). The germline V and J ends were trimmed by 0 bases and 0 bases, with 8 bases remaining between them. The CDR3 loop reads CASSLARTVNTEAFF. CDR3 sequence (DNA): TGTGCCAGCAGCTTAGCGCGTACGGTGAACACTGAAGCTTTCTTT.

V usage is TRBV2 and J usage is TRBJ1-3, with TRBD1 identical over 7 bases. J lost 3 bases, V lost 7 bases, and 9 bases had no gene match. CDR3 length: 15 residues. Germline assignment: CDR1 SNHLY and CDR2 FYNNEI. The CDR3 spells CASTLTGESGNTIYF. The CDR3 DNA follows: TGTGCCAGCACTCTTACAGGGGAAAGTGGAAACACCATATATTTT.

The CDR3 sequence is CASSRKGGGFDEQFF. The CDR3 region has the DNA TGTGCCAGCAGCCGCAAGGGGGGAGGGTTCGATGAGCAGTTCTTC. This sequence joins TRBV7-8 and TRBJ2-1, with D possibly TRBD2 on 7 matching bases. This CDR3 spans 15 amino acids. The germline V and J ends were trimmed by 5 bases and 8 bases, with 19 bases remaining between them. Germline V CDR1 and CDR2: SGHVS, FQNEAQ.

CDR3 amino acids: CASNRDPNSPLHF. Here the CDR3 DNA reads TGTGCCAGCAACAGAGACCCAAATTCACCCCTCCACTTT. The chain links TRBV9 to TRBJ1-6; D ambiguous. The germline V and J ends were trimmed by 6 bases and 7 bases, with 11 bases remaining between them. CDR1 is SGDLS, CDR2 YYNGEE, per germline. The CDR3 loop spans 13 amino acids.

V and J are TRBV5-4 and TRBJ2-5; D is possibly TRBD1 (6 bases). Deletions cut 4 bases from V and 0 bases from J, with 13 bases between. The CDR3 covers 15 residues. CDR1 and CDR2 (germline): SGHNT, YYREEE (reference sequence). Here the CDR3 DNA reads TGTGCCAGCAGCACAAAAAGGGGGTACCAAGAGACCCAGTACTTC. It is translated as CASSTKRGYQETQYF.

J is TRBJ1-2 and V is TRBV24-1, with TRBD1 as a possible D gene (5 bases). Per the germline V gene, CDR1 is KGHDR and CDR2 is SFDVKD. The V end was cut by 4 bases, the J end by 0 bases, with 11 bases between. The CDR3 contains 15 residues. The CDR3 coding sequence is TGTGCCACCAGTGAAACGACGACAGCTAACTATGGCTACACCTTC. This codes for CATSETTTANYGYTF.

The chain employs TRBV7-2 and TRBJ1-2; D is uncertain. The CDR3 runs 19 residues. V lost 5 bases and J lost 1, with 26 bases in between. Germline V gene lookup returns CDR1 SGHTA and CDR2 FQGNSA. The CDR3 DNA sequence: TGTGCCAGCAGCCCGGGCTACCTACAAAGTGGGAGCCGTAACTATGGCTACACCTTC. It codes for CASSPGYLQSGSRNYGYTF.

J is TRBJ2-7 and V is TRBV5-1, with D uncertain. The CDR3 runs to 13 residues. Per the germline V gene, CDR1 is SGHRS and CDR2 is YFSETQ. Trimming shortened V by 1 base and J by 4 bases, and 9 bases separated the two germline ends. The CDR3 DNA follows: TGCGCCAGCAGCTTGTCAGCCGGGTACGAGCAGTACTTC. Translated: CASSLSAGYEQYF.

The CDR3 nucleotides are TGTGCCAGCAGTGATCGGGGGAGTAGGCCCCAGCATTTT. It codes for CASSDRGSRPQHF. The chain employs TRBV2 and TRBJ1-5, with a possible D match to TRBD1 (5 bases). CDR1 and CDR2 (germline): SNHLY, FYNNEI. With 3 bases removed from V and 9 bases from J, the gap between germline ends came to 12 bases. CDR3 length: 13 amino acids.

The V gene is TRBV19, the J gene TRBJ1-6; 7 nucleotides agree with TRBD1. The CDR3 is 15 residues long. The V gene's germline CDR1 is LNHDA and CDR2 SQIVND (reference sequence). With V trimmed by 7 bases and J by 2 bases, 5 bases remained unmatched. The CDR3 sequence: CASTDRVTYNSPLHF. The CDR3 DNA is TGTGCCAGTACCGACAGGGTGACCTATAATTCACCCCTCCACTTT.

The chain joins TRBV7-8 to TRBJ2-2, with 15 bases fitting TRBD2. V lost 5 bases, J lost 7 bases, and 8 bases stayed unmatched. There are 17 residues in the CDR3. CDR1 SGHVS and CDR2 FQNEAQ come from the germline V gene. CDR3 amino acids: CASSPPGLAGGYGELFF. Written as DNA, the CDR3 is TGTGCCAGCAGCCCCCCGGGACTAGCGGGGGGTTACGGGGAGCTGTTTTTT.

The rearrangement joins TRBV4-3 to TRBJ1-1, with 7 bases aligning to TRBD1. The CDR3 runs to 13 residues. With V trimmed by 3 bases and J by 11 bases, 9 bases remained unmatched. The germline gives CDR1 LGHNA, CDR2 YSLEER. The CDR3 region is CASSHLEGAGAFF. In DNA, the CDR3 is TGCGCCAGCAGCCACCTGGAGGGGGCAGGGGCTTTCTTT.

The chain employs TRBV7-2 and TRBJ2-5; 10 bases agree with TRBD2. The CDR3 extends over 15 amino acids. The junction had 15 bases not matched to a gene; V was cut back by 4 bases and J by 13 bases. Germline CDR1 and CDR2: SGHTA and FQGNSA. CDR3 amino acids: CASSSHGSSGRAVYF. The CDR3 nucleotides read TGTGCCAGCAGCTCTCACGGGTCTAGCGGGAGAGCTGTGTACTTC.

This rearrangement joins TRBV18 to TRBJ2-3, with a tentative D call TRBD2 (5 bases). Germline lookup yields CDR1 KGHSH and CDR2 LQKENI. The CDR3 spans 16 residues. Trimming shortened V by 5 bases and J by 9 bases, and 24 bases separated the two germline ends. The CDR3 protein is CASSSQPGTEPSTQYF. CDR3 DNA: TGTGCCAGCTCATCACAACCGGGAACAGAACCATCCACGCAGTATTTT.

The J gene is TRBJ1-5, the V gene TRBV2; the D gene is possibly TRBD1 (6 bases). V was pared by 7 bases and J by 5 bases, with 12 bases between. Germline CDR1 reads SNHLY; CDR2 reads FYNNEI. The CDR3 has 13 amino acids. CDR3 bases: TGTGCCAGCACCCTCAGGGGATATCAGCCCCAGCATTTT. Translating it yields CASTLRGYQPQHF.

The chain has TRBV19 and TRBJ2-7; D is perhaps TRBD2 (6 bases). CDR3 length: 15 residues. From germline, CDR1 is LNHDA and CDR2 SQIVND (reference sequence). The V end was cut by 1 base, the J end by 2 bases, with 12 bases between. As DNA, the CDR3 is TGTGCCAGTAGTATAGGGGCGGGACCACCCTACGAGCAGTACTTC. Its protein product is CASSIGAGPPYEQYF.

V usage is TRBV5-1 and J usage is TRBJ1-1; the D is unclear. The germline CDR1 and CDR2 sequences are SGHRS and YFSETQ. The length of the CDR3 is 14 residues. V lost 0 bases and J 1 base, leaving 7 bases between the germline ends. This chain's CDR3 is CASSLGQENTEAFF. Written as DNA, the CDR3 is TGCGCCAGCAGCTTGGGGCAGGAGAACACTGAAGCTTTCTTT.

The V gene is TRBV21-1, the J gene TRBJ1-2; the DNA was not compared with TRBD1, the D call given in the table. TRBV21-1 is a listed pseudogene. This CDR3 contains 16 residues. The CDR3 DNA sequence: TGTGCCAGCAGCAGGCGATTGGGCTGCAGATATTATGGCTACACCTTC. Its protein is CASSRRLGCRYYGYTF.

The chain couples TRBV28 to TRBJ2-5; no clear D. The germline V gene encodes CDR1 MDHEN and CDR2 SYDVKM. Trimming left V 5 bases short and J 5 bases short, with 15 bases between. CDR3 length: 14 amino acids. DNA for the CDR3: TGTGCCAGCAGTCCGCCTATCGAGTTGGAGACCCAGTACTTC. Residues: CASSPPIELETQYF.